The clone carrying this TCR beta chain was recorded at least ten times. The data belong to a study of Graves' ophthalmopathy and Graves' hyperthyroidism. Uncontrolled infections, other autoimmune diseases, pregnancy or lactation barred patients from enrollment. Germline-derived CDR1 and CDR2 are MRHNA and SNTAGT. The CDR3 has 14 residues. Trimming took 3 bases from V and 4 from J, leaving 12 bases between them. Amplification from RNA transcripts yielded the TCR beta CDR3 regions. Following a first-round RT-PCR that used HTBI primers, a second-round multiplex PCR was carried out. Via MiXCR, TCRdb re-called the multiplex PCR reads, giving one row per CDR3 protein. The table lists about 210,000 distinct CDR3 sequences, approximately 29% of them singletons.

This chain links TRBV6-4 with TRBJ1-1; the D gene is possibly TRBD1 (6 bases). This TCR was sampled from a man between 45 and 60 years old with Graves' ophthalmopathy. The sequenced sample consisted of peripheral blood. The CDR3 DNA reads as TGTGCCAGCAGTGAGCAGGGGACTGGCACTGAAGCTTTCTTT. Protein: CASSEQGTGTEAFF.